Listed here are 23 T cell receptor beta chains from one sample, sequenced in a study of shared clonotypes between healthy human individuals. Profiled with immunoSEQ multiplex PCR; TCRdb holds only in-frame clones, not every one. The table lists about 2,500,000 clones, just over 90% of them singletons. The sequencing sample was made of naive CD4+ T cells sorted from blood. Regarding subset: CD45RA+ positively selected. These receptors were collected from a man between 18 and 29 years old in good health.

The genes are TRBV18 and TRBJ2-3; a weak D match, TRBD2 (5 bases). The CDR3 covers 16 residues. Germline V gene lookup returns CDR1 KGHSH and CDR2 LQKENI. The germline V and J ends were trimmed by 0 bases and 1 base, with 11 bases remaining between them. CDR3: CASSPPGGVGTDTQYF. The CDR3 region has the DNA TGTGCCAGCTCACCACCCGGAGGCGTTGGCACAGATACGCAGTATTTT. Full variable domain (remainder filled in from reference TRBV18 and TRBJ2-3): NAGVMQNPRHLVRRRGQEARLRCSPMKGHSHVYWYRQLPEEGLKFMVYLQKENIIDESGMPKERFSAEFPKEGPSILRIQQVVRGDSAAYFCASSPPGGVGTDTQYFGPGTRLTVL.

This clone was seen only once. This rearrangement joins TRBV10-2 to TRBJ1-2; D is unresolved. Germline lookup yields CDR1 WSHSY and CDR2 SAAADI. The CDR3 runs 15 residues. V was trimmed by 2 bases and J by 3 bases, leaving 13 bases between them. As DNA, the CDR3 is TGCGCCAGCAGTGAGAAAGACGGTAACTACTATGGCTACACCTTC. Protein product: CASSEKDGNYYGYTF.

The gene calls are TRBV15 and TRBJ1-1, with TRBD1 matching over 7 bases. V dropped 0 bases and J dropped 2; count of bases not matched to a gene: 3. The CDR3 covers 15 residues. Germline lookup yields CDR1 LNHNV and CDR2 YYDKDF (reference sequence). CDR3 DNA: TGTGCCACCAGCAGAGACCCAGGGGGTAACACTGAAGCTTTCTTT. Its protein product is CATSRDPGGNTEAFF.

V gene TRBV7-2 combines with J gene TRBJ1-5; D not resolved. The V gene's germline CDR1 is SGHTA and CDR2 FQGNSA. Trimming took off 3 bases at V and 4 bases at J, with 7 bases between the two ends. The CDR3 sequence is 13 residues long. The CDR3 here is CASSLTLNQPQHF. CDR3 nucleotide sequence: TGTGCCAGCAGCTTGACACTTAATCAGCCCCAGCATTTT.

The sample holds one count of this clone. This rearrangement joins TRBV7-9 to TRBJ1-2; D perhaps matches TRBD1 (6 bases). V was shortened by 1 base and J by 3 bases, with 12 bases between the two germline ends. The CDR3 totals 15 residues. Germline V gene data show CDR1 as SEHNR and CDR2 as FQNEAQ (reference sequence). The CDR3 DNA reads TGTGCCAGCAGCTTAGGTGGGAAGGGGGACTATGGCTACACCTTC. This codes for CASSLGGKGDYGYTF.

The chain links TRBV18 to TRBJ1-6, with no clear D. Trimming stripped 2 bases from V and 5 bases from J, with 10 bases between. This CDR3 is built from 15 residues. Germline CDR1 and CDR2: KGHSH and LQKENI. CDR3 DNA sequence: TGTGCCAGCTCACCAGGGCAGGCGAATAATTCACCCCTCCACTTT. Translated: CASSPGQANNSPLHF.

V usage is TRBV5-8 and J usage is TRBJ1-5; D is ambiguous. Germline values: CDR1 SGHTS, CDR2 YDEGEE. The CDR3 is 12 residues long. Deletions cut 5 bases from V and 4 bases from J, with 7 bases between. The DNA for the CDR3 is TGTGCCAGCAGGGAAGGGAATCAGCCCCAGCATTTT. As protein: CASREGNQPQHF.

The count of this clone is one. The chain has TRBV7-2 and TRBJ2-5, with D perhaps TRBD2 (6 bases). Germline CDR1 reads SGHTA; CDR2 reads FQGNSA. The ends were cut back, 2 bases at V and 4 bases at J, with 11 bases in the middle. The CDR3 runs to 14 residues. The CDR3 DNA sequence: TGTGCCAGCAGCTTATTTCTAGCGTCAGAGACCCAGTACTTC. It codes for CASSLFLASETQYF.

The chain joins TRBV11-2 to TRBJ2-7; 8 bases agree with TRBD2. With 1 base clipped from V and 2 bases from J, the junction kept 13 bases outside the gene matches. Germline CDR1 and CDR2: SGHAT and FQNNGV. The CDR3 has 18 residues. CDR3 bases: TGTGCCAGCAGCTTAGTAATCGGCCGCGGGGGGCACCCCTACGAGCAGTACTTC. Amino acid sequence: CASSLVIGRGGHPYEQYF.

The chain has TRBV7-2 and TRBJ2-7, with D perhaps TRBD2 (6 bases). The V and J ends lost 5 bases and 6 bases respectively, with 17 bases between them. The germline gives CDR1 SGHTA, CDR2 FQGNSA. CDR3 length: 14 amino acids. The CDR3 loop reads CASSPSGTPVEQYF. In DNA, the CDR3 is TGTGCCAGCAGCCCCTCCGGGACTCCGGTCGAGCAGTACTTC.

With respect to this clone: Other DNA variants within this sample encode the same CDR3. The chain carries TRBV28 and TRBJ1-2; D unclear. Trimming removed 2 bases at V and 2 bases at J, with 6 bases between. Germline V lookup: CDR1 MDHEN, CDR2 SYDVKM. The CDR3 contains 13 residues. The CDR3 bases are TGTGCCAGCAGTTTAGCGTCCAACTATGGCTACACCTTC. The encoded protein is CASSLASNYGYTF.

The chain combines TRBV7-3 with TRBJ2-7; D possibly corresponds to TRBD1 (6 bases). Germline CDR1 is SGHTA and CDR2 is FQGTGA. The CDR3 is 16 amino acids. With 3 bases removed from V and 3 bases from J, the gap between germline ends came to 18 bases. In nucleotides, the CDR3 is TGTGCCAGCAGCTTGACCCCCTTGGACAGTTTCTACGAGCAGTACTTC. Residues: CASSLTPLDSFYEQYF.

The rearrangement uses TRBV7-9 and TRBJ2-7; TRBD1 matches at 8 bases. The CDR3 is made up of 15 amino acids. Losses at the gene ends were 5 bases for V and 0 bases for J; bases not matched to a gene: 6. Germline CDR1 SEHNR, CDR2 FQNEAQ (reference sequence). DNA for the CDR3: TGTGCCAGCAGCCTAGTGGGACAGGCCTCCTACGAGCAGTACTTC. As protein: CASSLVGQASYEQYF.

V is TRBV19 and J is TRBJ1-2; D uncertain. Germline V gene lookup returns CDR1 LNHDA and CDR2 SQIVND (reference sequence). The V end lost 7 bases, the J end lost 9 bases, and 18 bases lay between the germline ends. This CDR3 is built from 13 residues. In DNA, the CDR3 is TGTGCCAGTAAAACTGATCCGGCCTCCAGCTACACCTTC. Its protein product is CASKTDPASSYTF.

This chain joins TRBV25-1 and TRBJ1-5, with D uncertain. There are 14 residues in the CDR3. CDR1 MGHDK and CDR2 SYGVNS come from the germline V gene. V lost 6 bases and J lost 1, with 10 bases in between. This chain's CDR3 is CASSLTGSNQPQHF. As DNA, the CDR3 is TGTGCCAGCAGCCTCACGGGCAGCAATCAGCCCCAGCATTTT.

The chain recombines TRBV7-6 with TRBJ2-3; 16 nucleotides match TRBD2. CDR3 length: 18 amino acids. CDR1 SGHVS and CDR2 FNYEAQ come from the germline V gene. V dropped 2 bases and J dropped 9; count of bases not matched to a gene: 11. The CDR3 loop reads CASSLNQGLAGGPKTQYF. CDR3 sequence (DNA): TGTGCCAGCAGCTTAAATCAGGGACTAGCGGGGGGGCCAAAGACGCAGTATTTT.

This rearrangement joins TRBV28 to TRBJ2-1; 11 nucleotides align to TRBD1. This CDR3 comprises 16 residues. Germline V gives CDR1 MDHEN, CDR2 SYDVKM. Losses at the gene ends were 7 bases for V and 5 bases for J; bases not matched to a gene: 10. CDR3 nucleotide sequence: TGTGCCAGCAAAAGATCCGGGACAGGGGGAAACAATGAGCAGTTCTTC. This translates into CASKRSGTGGNNEQFF.

The chain joins TRBV7-9 to TRBJ1-3, with unresolved D. CDR1 and CDR2 (germline): SEHNR, FQNEAQ (reference sequence). V lost 7 bases and J 4 bases, leaving 11 bases between the germline ends. The CDR3 covers 13 residues. CDR3 sequence reads: CASTRTDGNTIYF. The DNA of the CDR3 is TGTGCCAGCACCCGGACGGACGGAAACACCATATATTTT. Full variable domain (missing parts from reference TRBV7-9 and TRBJ1-3): DTGVSQNPRHKITKRGQNVTFRCDPISEHNRLYWYRQTLGQGPEFLTYFQNEAQLEKSRLLSDRFSAERPKGSFSTLEIQRTEQGDSAMYLCASTRTDGNTIYFGEGSWLTVV.

The chain carries TRBV7-2 and TRBJ2-1; 7 bases line up with TRBD1. The trim removed 3 bases at V and 5 bases at J, leaving 4 bases unmatched. Germline assignment: CDR1 SGHTA and CDR2 FQGNSA. The CDR3 totals 14 residues. DNA for the CDR3: TGTGCCAGCAGCTTGCGACAGGGCCACAATGAGCAGTTCTTC. Translated, it gives CASSLRQGHNEQFF.

The gene calls are TRBV27 and TRBJ2-2, with 7 bases lining up with TRBD1. This CDR3 is 18 amino acids long. The ends lost 1 base at V and 1 base at J; junction bases unmatched: 9. Germline values: CDR1 MNHEY, CDR2 SMNVEV (reference sequence). CDR3 residues: CASSLFPPRTGNTGELFF. The CDR3 DNA is TGTGCCAGCAGTTTATTCCCCCCCCGGACAGGGAACACCGGGGAGCTGTTTTTT.

V and J are TRBV5-6 and TRBJ1-2, with D maybe TRBD1 (5 bases). Germline V gene lookup returns CDR1 SGHDT and CDR2 YYEEEE. Trimming left V 4 bases short and J 5 bases short, with 15 bases between. CDR3 length equals 14 residues. The CDR3 spells CASSATGTLYGYTF. The CDR3 DNA reads TGTGCCAGCAGCGCAACCGGGACCCTATATGGCTACACCTTC.

The chain couples TRBV19 to TRBJ1-2; D not resolved. The ends were cut back, 1 base at V and 4 bases at J, with 4 bases in the middle. CDR1 and CDR2 (germline): LNHDA, SQIVND (reference sequence). This CDR3 has 12 residues. For the CDR3, the DNA is TGTGCCAGTAGTATAGCCTTCTATGGCTACACCTTC. Amino acid sequence: CASSIAFYGYTF.

This sequence joins TRBV30 and TRBJ1-5; 8 bases are a match to TRBD1. This CDR3 contains 16 residues. Trimming removed 2 bases from V and 0 bases from J; junction bases left unmatched: 6. Germline lookup yields CDR1 GTSNPN and CDR2 SVGIG (reference sequence). The CDR3 DNA is TGTGCCTGGAGTCCAGTTACAGGGGGTAGCAATCAGCCCCAGCATTTT. Encoded protein: CAWSPVTGGSNQPQHF.